Here is one T cell receptor beta chain with its context. Repertoires were generated with immunoSEQ multiplex PCR, while TCRdb's copy carries only in-frame clones and drops some. The sample has almost 55,000 clones; under 95% are singletons. V lost 6 bases, J lost 2 bases, and 13 bases stayed unmatched. Germline CDR1 is MGHRA and CDR2 is YSYEKL. The CDR3 extends over 18 amino acids. The data derive from a study of T cell changes during pregnancy in multiple sclerosis. This receptor was obtained from a female donor with multiple sclerosis, enrolled in a pregnancy study. This material consisted of CD8+ T cells from peripheral blood mononuclear cells, taken before pregnancy. The chain uses TRBV4-1 and TRBJ2-3; 11 nucleotides line up with TRBD1. The chain's CDR3 is CASRTRFGQGAATDTQYF. In DNA form, the CDR3 reads TGCGCCAGCAGAACCCGATTCGGACAGGGGGCTGCCACAGATACGCAGTATTTT.